These 26 T cell receptor beta chains originate from one sample sequenced in a study of blood T cell repertoires in COVID-19. TCRdb keeps only in-frame clones here, not all; method: immunoSEQ multiplex PCR. The table records about 410,000 clones, around 89% of them present only once. The specimen sequenced was peripheral blood. These receptors all stem from a woman aged 40 to 50 with COVID-19, enrolled during active disease.

The chain recombines TRBV7-9 with TRBJ1-5; TRBD1 is a possible D gene (5 bases). The CDR3 is 13 residues long. V was trimmed by 4 bases and J by 7 bases, leaving 11 bases between them. The germline V gene has CDR1 SEHNR and CDR2 FQNEAQ (reference sequence). CDR3 in DNA: TGTGCCAGCAGCTCTGTCGACAGACAGCCCCAGCATTTT. It codes for CASSSVDRQPQHF.

Concerning this clone itself: One junction end disagrees with the germline gene, perhaps due to a read error. Here the CDR3 reads CASSQETAGQVFF. The CDR3 coding sequence is TGTGCTAGCAGTCAAGAGACAGCGGGGCAAGTGTTCTTC. This chain links TRBV7-7 with TRBJ2-1, with 7 bases matching TRBD2. CDR3 size: 13 residues. CDR1 is SSHAT, CDR2 FNYEAQ, per germline (reference sequence).

The chain couples TRBV6-6 to TRBJ2-1, with a tentative D call TRBD1 (6 bases). There are 13 residues in the CDR3. CDR1 and CDR2 (germline): MNHNY, SVGAGI (reference sequence). Trimming stripped 5 bases from V and 7 bases from J, with 12 bases between. The DNA of the CDR3 is TGTGCCAGCAGTAAATACCAGGGGAATGAGCAGTTCTTC. It specifies CASSKYQGNEQFF.

V and J are TRBV27 and TRBJ1-5, with a possible D match to TRBD1 (6 bases). The CDR3 is made up of 15 amino acids. The germline V and J ends were trimmed by 0 bases and 6 bases, with 12 bases remaining between them. Germline V gene data show CDR1 as MNHEY and CDR2 as SMNVEV (reference sequence). The CDR3 is CASSLSGHWGQPQHF. In DNA, the CDR3 is TGTGCCAGCAGTTTATCGGGACACTGGGGTCAGCCCCAGCATTTT.

This sequence joins TRBV15 and TRBJ2-4, with TRBD1 matching over 8 bases. V shed 4 bases, J shed 6 bases, and the junction held 5 bases outside the gene matches. The CDR3 totals 14 residues. Germline V gene lookup returns CDR1 LNHNV and CDR2 YYDKDF (reference sequence). This chain's CDR3 is CATSKQGGANIQYF. In DNA, the CDR3 is TGTGCCACCAGCAAACAGGGGGGCGCAAACATTCAGTACTTC.

The chain employs TRBV19 and TRBJ1-1; D is unclear. This CDR3 comprises 13 residues. V was pared by 7 bases and J by 4 bases, with 13 bases between. Germline loops: CDR1 LNHDA, CDR2 SQIVND (reference sequence). For the CDR3, the DNA is TGTGCCAGTAAGGAGTTAGGCCTCACTGAAGCTTTCTTT. As protein: CASKELGLTEAFF.

The rearrangement links TRBV9 to TRBJ1-2; the D gene is possibly TRBD1 (5 bases). Germline V gene data show CDR1 as SGDLS and CDR2 as YYNGEE. V was clipped by 0 bases and J by 10 bases, with 16 bases between them. This CDR3 has 14 amino acids. The chain's CDR3 is CASSVGSASGAYTF. Here the CDR3 DNA reads TGTGCCAGCAGCGTAGGGAGTGCAAGCGGGGCCTACACCTTC.

The chain combines TRBV5-6 with TRBJ1-5, with D possibly being TRBD1 (6 bases). The CDR3 is 13 residues long. Trimming stripped 2 bases from V and 9 bases from J, with 12 bases between. Germline CDR1 SGHDT, CDR2 YYEEEE. CDR3 in amino acids: CASSFRGGLPQHF. The CDR3 DNA reads as TGTGCCAGCAGCTTTCGGGGGGGGCTGCCCCAGCATTTT. Full variable domain (outside the CDR3, taken from reference TRBV5-6 and TRBJ1-5): DAGVTQSPTHLIKTRGQQVTLRCSPKSGHDTVSWYQQALGQGPQFIFQYYEEEERQRGNFPDRFSGHQFPNYSSELNVNALLLGDSALYLCASSFRGGLPQHFGDGTRLSIL.

The CDR3 is CASSLTGGLIGNTIYF. The CDR3, as DNA: TGTGCCAGCAGCTTGACAGGGGGCTTGATTGGAAACACCATATATTTT. The chain employs TRBV7-2 and TRBJ1-3; 10 bases align to TRBD1. Trimming removed 3 bases from V and 3 bases from J; junction bases left unmatched: 5. Per germline, CDR1 SGHTA and CDR2 FQGNSA. The CDR3 has 16 residues.

The V and J genes are TRBV5-4 and TRBJ2-3; D is possibly TRBD2 (6 bases). Trimming took off 4 bases at V and 0 bases at J, with 15 bases between the two ends. From germline, CDR1 is SGHNT and CDR2 YYREEE (reference sequence). The CDR3 extends over 16 amino acids. DNA of the CDR3: TGTGCCAGCAGCAACGGCCCGGGACTTAGCACAGATACGCAGTATTTT. It specifies CASSNGPGLSTDTQYF.

The CDR3 here is CASSLSRADYGYTF. The CDR3 nucleotides are TGTGCCAGCAGTTTATCGCGGGCGGACTATGGCTACACCTTC. This chain links TRBV27 with TRBJ1-2; D uncertain. V was shortened by 0 bases and J by 3 bases, with 8 bases between the two germline ends. The CDR3 sequence is 14 residues long. Germline V gene data show CDR1 as MNHEY and CDR2 as SMNVEV (reference sequence).

The chain carries TRBV19 and TRBJ2-1, with 8 bases that match TRBD2. The CDR3 spans 16 residues. Germline V gives CDR1 LNHDA, CDR2 SQIVND (reference sequence). The ends lost 3 bases at V and 8 bases at J; junction bases unmatched: 12. This chain's CDR3 is CASSMGRSSGHDEQFF. As DNA, the CDR3 is TGTGCCAGTAGTATGGGTCGGTCTAGCGGGCACGATGAGCAGTTCTTC.

In nucleotides, the CDR3 is TGTGCCAGCAGGACACAGGGTGGGGACGAGCAGTACTTC. Encoded protein: CASRTQGGDEQYF. V gene TRBV6-5 combines with J gene TRBJ2-7, with a possible D match to TRBD1 (6 bases). The CDR3 has 13 amino acids. CDR1 and CDR2 from the germline V gene are MNHEY and SVGAGI. V lost 6 bases to trimming and J lost 5 bases, with 14 bases between them.

This chain joins TRBV12-3 or TRBV12-4 and TRBJ1-1; D remains unclear. The V end lost 3 bases, the J end lost 0 bases, and 5 bases lay between the germline ends. The CDR3 loop spans 13 amino acids. The CDR3 sequence: CASSFDMNTEAFF. In DNA form, the CDR3 reads TGTGCCAGCAGTTTCGACATGAACACTGAAGCTTTCTTT.

The V call is TRBV7-2, the J call TRBJ2-3; D is undetermined. Germline values: CDR1 SGHTA, CDR2 FQGNSA. Trimming left V 5 bases short and J 6 bases short, with 9 bases between. The CDR3 spans 12 residues. In DNA form, the CDR3 reads TGTGCCAGCAGCCTCAAGCCCGATACGCAGTATTTT. Encoded protein: CASSLKPDTQYF.

The genes are TRBV24-1 and TRBJ2-3, with TRBD2 matching over 9 bases. Germline lookup yields CDR1 KGHDR and CDR2 SFDVKD. Trimming took 5 bases from V and 5 from J; bases not matched to a gene: 7. This CDR3 has 15 amino acids. CDR3 in DNA: TGTGCCACCAGTGGCCTTCTAGCGGGACTAGATACGCAGTATTTT. It yields the protein CATSGLLAGLDTQYF.

The V and J genes are TRBV2 and TRBJ1-1; no clear D gene. V was pared by 3 bases and J by 3 bases, with 11 bases between. The CDR3 totals 14 residues. In germline, CDR1 is SNHLY, CDR2 FYNNEI. This chain's CDR3 is CASSESGGYTEAFF. The CDR3, as DNA: TGTGCCAGCAGTGAGTCGGGTGGGTACACTGAAGCTTTCTTT.

The chain couples TRBV28 to TRBJ1-1; the D gene is possibly TRBD1 (6 bases). Looked up from germline, CDR1 is MDHEN and CDR2 is SYDVKM. The CDR3 loop spans 13 amino acids. Trimming cost V 7 bases and J 2 bases, with 11 bases left between them. The CDR3: CASKGGGNTEAFF. The CDR3 DNA reads TGTGCCAGCAAGGGGGGGGGCAACACTGAAGCTTTCTTT.

In this sample, this clone turned up once. The rearrangement links TRBV29-1 to TRBJ2-1, with D possibly being TRBD2 (5 bases). The CDR3 is made up of 17 amino acids. The ends were cut back, 1 base at V and 4 bases at J, with 20 bases in the middle. Germline-derived CDR1 and CDR2 are SQVTM and ANQGSEA. Here the CDR3 reads CSVEVGRGRTEYNEQFF. In nucleotides, the CDR3 is TGCAGCGTTGAAGTCGGCCGGGGAAGGACGGAATACAATGAGCAGTTCTTC.

This chain connects TRBV28 to TRBJ1-6; tentative D call: TRBD1 (5 bases). This CDR3 comprises 18 residues. V lost 5 bases, J lost 6 bases, and 23 bases lay in between. Germline CDR1 reads MDHEN; CDR2 reads SYDVKM. CDR3 residues: CASSPPKGLWTANSPLHF. Here the CDR3 DNA reads TGTGCCAGCAGTCCTCCTAAGGGACTATGGACGGCTAATTCACCCCTCCACTTT.

The V gene is TRBV5-4, the J gene TRBJ1-1; D not certain. The V gene lost 4 bases and the J gene lost 0 bases, with 13 bases spanning the gap. This CDR3 is built from 15 residues. Looked up from germline, CDR1 is SGHNT and CDR2 is YYREEE (reference sequence). As DNA, the CDR3 is TGTGCCAGCAGCCCTGGAGGGATATTGAACACTGAAGCTTTCTTT. As protein: CASSPGGILNTEAFF.

This chain joins TRBV28 and TRBJ1-1, with a possible D match to TRBD1 (6 bases). V was cut by 4 bases and J by 1 base, with 19 bases left in between. Germline CDR1 reads MDHEN; CDR2 reads SYDVKM. The CDR3 is made up of 17 amino acids. The CDR3 bases are TGTGCCAGCAGTTCACCGCACGCGGGGGGCAGGAACACTGAAGCTTTCTTT. This encodes CASSSPHAGGRNTEAFF.

As for this clone: Additional DNA sequences in this sample encode the identical CDR3. This CDR3 is CASSLRTGRNTEAFF. In nucleotides, the CDR3 is TGTGCCAGCAGCCTTCGGACAGGAAGGAACACTGAAGCTTTCTTT. V and J are TRBV14 and TRBJ1-1; 7 positions agree with TRBD1. V lost 4 bases and J lost 1; bases outside the gene matches: 6. This CDR3 spans 15 amino acids. Germline lookup yields CDR1 SGHDN and CDR2 FVKESK.

J is TRBJ1-2 and V is TRBV27, with a tentative D call TRBD1 (6 bases). Trimming cost V 4 bases and J 6 bases, with 12 bases left between them. The germline gives CDR1 MNHEY, CDR2 SMNVEV (reference sequence). The CDR3 extends over 13 amino acids. The CDR3 sequence: CASSWAGADGYTF. The CDR3 bases are TGTGCCAGCAGTTGGGCAGGGGCCGATGGCTACACCTTC.

This chain connects TRBV5-1 to TRBJ2-2; no clear D gene. Deletions cut 0 bases from V and 5 bases from J, with 5 bases between. The length of the CDR3 is 13 residues. Germline assignment: CDR1 SGHRS and CDR2 YFSETQ. CDR3 loop: CASSLVATGELFF. CDR3 in DNA: TGCGCCAGCAGCTTGGTGGCTACCGGGGAGCTGTTTTTT.

In nucleotides, the CDR3 is TGCGCCAGCAGCCGGACAACGCGGTTGACTAATGAAAAACTGTTTTTT. This translates into CASSRTTRLTNEKLFF. The chain combines TRBV4-3 with TRBJ1-4, with D tentatively TRBD1 (5 bases). Trimming removed 4 bases at V and 2 bases at J, with 14 bases between. CDR1 and CDR2 from the germline V gene are LGHNA and YSLEER. The CDR3 covers 16 residues.